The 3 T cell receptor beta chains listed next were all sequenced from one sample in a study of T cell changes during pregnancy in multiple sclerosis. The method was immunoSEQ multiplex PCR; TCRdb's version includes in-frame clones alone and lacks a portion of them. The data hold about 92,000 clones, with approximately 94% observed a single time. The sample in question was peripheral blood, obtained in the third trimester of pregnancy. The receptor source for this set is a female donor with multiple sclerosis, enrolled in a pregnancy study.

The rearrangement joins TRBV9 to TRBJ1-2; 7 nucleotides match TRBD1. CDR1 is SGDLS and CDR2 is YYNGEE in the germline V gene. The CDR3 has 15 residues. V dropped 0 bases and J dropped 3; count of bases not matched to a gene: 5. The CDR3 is CASSVATGVYYGYTF. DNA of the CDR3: TGTGCCAGCAGCGTAGCTACAGGGGTTTACTATGGCTACACCTTC.

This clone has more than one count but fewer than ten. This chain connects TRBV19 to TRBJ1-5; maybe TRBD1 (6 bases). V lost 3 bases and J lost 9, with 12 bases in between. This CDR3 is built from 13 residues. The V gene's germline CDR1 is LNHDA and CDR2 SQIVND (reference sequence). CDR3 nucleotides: TGTGCCAGTAGTATGGGGGCAGCCTTGCCCCAGCATTTT. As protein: CASSMGAALPQHF.

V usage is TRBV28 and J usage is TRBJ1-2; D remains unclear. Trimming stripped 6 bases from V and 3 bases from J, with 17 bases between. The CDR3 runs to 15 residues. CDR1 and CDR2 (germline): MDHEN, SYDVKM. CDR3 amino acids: CASRPWAGADYGYTF. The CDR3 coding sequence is TGTGCCAGCAGGCCTTGGGCGGGAGCAGACTATGGCTACACCTTC.